One and the same sample provided the 8 T cell receptor beta chains below, sequenced in a study of blood T cells in healthy people across ages (dated by TCRdb to about 2015). To prepare the library, 5' RACE was applied. A second roughly 7 to 12 cycle PCR used a sample-barcoded 5' primer and a J-beta primer mix. TCRdb reprocessed the public reads (quality trimming at Q25 with fastp, clone calling with MiXCR) and kept in-frame beta chains. Rows matching on CDR3 protein sequence are summarized as one entry with the most common DNA and genes. The sample table lists 1.8 million or so distinct CDR3 sequences, about two fifths of them with a count of one. The top ten hold more than 20% of the sample. What was sequenced was blood. The receptors derive from a human donor in good health.

Note on this clonotype: A junction boundary mismatches the germline segment, possibly from a read error. This chain connects TRBV15 to TRBJ2-5, with unresolved D. The CDR3 runs to 13 residues. Per the germline V gene, CDR1 is LNHNV and CDR2 is YYDKDF (reference sequence). The CDR3 reads CATSRVHQETRYF. The CDR3 region has the DNA TGTGCCACCAGCAGAGTCCACCAAGAGACCCGGTACTTC. The variable domain in full, with the rest retrieved from reference TRBV15 and TRBJ2-5, is DAMVIQNPRYQVTQFGKPVTLSCSQTLNHNVMYWYQQKSSQAPKLLFHYYDKDFNNEADTPDNFQSRRPNTSFCFLDIRSPGLGDTAMYLCATSRVHQETRYFGPGTRLLVL.

The chain employs TRBV18 and TRBJ2-3; no clear D. Between the trimmed V and J ends, which lost 4 bases and 6 bases, there was a span of 14 bases. The CDR3 consists of 14 residues. CDR1 and CDR2 from the germline V gene are KGHSH and LQKENI. The CDR3 DNA reads TGTGCCAGCTCACTCGACACGAACGAGGATACGCAGTATTTT. Its translation: CASSLDTNEDTQYF.

The chain has TRBV15 and TRBJ1-2, with D uncertain. The germline V gene has CDR1 LNHNV and CDR2 YYDKDF (reference sequence). Trimming pared 0 bases from V and 1 base from J, leaving 6 bases between. This CDR3 is 14 amino acids long. The CDR3, as DNA: TGTGCCACCAGCAGAGATGGGCGTAACTATGGCTACACCTTC. It specifies CATSRDGRNYGYTF.

This clonotype appeared a few times. At one boundary the junction diverges from the germline segment, which might be a read error. This sequence joins TRBV3-1 and TRBJ2-1, with 11 nucleotides matching TRBD2. This CDR3 spans 14 amino acids. The germline gives CDR1 LGHDT, CDR2 YNNKEL (reference sequence). Here the CDR3 reads CAGSRLAGWSEQFF. The CDR3 DNA sequence: TGTGCCGGCAGCCGACTAGCGGGGTGGAGTGAGCAGTTCTTC.

This clonotype was seen a handful of times. The CDR3 sequence is CASSPVAGPYGYTF. DNA of the CDR3: TGTGCCAGCAGCCCGGTGGCAGGGCCTTATGGCTACACCTTC. V gene TRBV27 combines with J gene TRBJ1-2; D may be TRBD1 (5 bases). This CDR3 region has 14 residues. Germline lookup yields CDR1 MNHEY and CDR2 SMNVEV (reference sequence). V gave up 6 bases and J gave up 5 bases, with 16 bases separating them.

The CDR3 bases are TGTGCCAGCAGCTTACGGGGTGGTACTGCCGGGGAGCTGTTTTTT. Its translation is CASSLRGGTAGELFF. This chain connects TRBV7-3 to TRBJ2-2, with D maybe TRBD2 (5 bases). The CDR3 has 15 amino acids. Trimming pared 2 bases from V and 6 bases from J, leaving 13 bases between. Germline loops: CDR1 SGHTA, CDR2 FQGTGA.

The chain recombines TRBV5-1 with TRBJ2-7; 8 bases fit TRBD2. The CDR3 consists of 15 residues. CDR1 and CDR2 (germline): SGHRS, YFSETQ. V lost 0 bases to trimming and J lost 3 bases; unmatched junction nucleotides: 5. DNA for the CDR3: TGCGCCAGCAGCTTGGCCCAGCGGGGGATCTACGAGCAGTACTTC. It translates to CASSLAQRGIYEQYF.

This clonotype has only a few counts. J is TRBJ1-2 and V is TRBV18; tentatively, D is TRBD1 (5 bases). CDR3 length: 14 residues. Deletions cut 3 bases from V and 4 bases from J, with 12 bases between. Germline V gene data show CDR1 as KGHSH and CDR2 as LQKENI. The CDR3 sequence: CASSPGPGAYGYTF. The DNA for the CDR3 is TGTGCCAGCTCACCGGGACCGGGAGCCTATGGCTACACCTTC.